This T cell receptor beta chain stems from a study of response to subunit inactivated influenza vaccine. TCRdb re-called the RT-PCR reads through MiXCR, storing one row per CDR3 protein. The repertoire holds around 650,000 distinct CDR3 sequences, with about a sixth as singletons. This clonotype was seen repeatedly, ten times or more. V shed 4 bases, J shed 3 bases, and the junction held 5 bases outside the gene matches. The CDR3 is made up of 15 amino acids. The germline gives CDR1 LGHDT, CDR2 YNNKEL (reference sequence). The chain has TRBV3-1 and TRBJ2-2; TRBD1 aligns across 7 bases. The input for sequencing was PBMCs from blood, taken roughly 13 days after vaccination. The sequence was collected from a man aged 50-59 years who received an inactivated influenza vaccine. CDR3 nucleotide sequence: TGTGCCAGCAGCCCCCGGGACAGAGACACCGGGGAGCTGTTTTTT. This gives the protein CASSPRDRDTGELFF.